This TCR beta chain came from a study of blood T cell repertoires in COVID-19. Background on the study: The United States, Italy and Spain provided the acute and convalescent COVID-19 samples. T cells, B-cell-depleted T cells, or PBMCs supplied cDNA or gDNA.

This CDR3 comprises 15 residues. The V gene's germline CDR1 is LGHNT and CDR2 FRNRAP. The trim removed 7 bases at V and 2 bases at J, leaving 6 bases unmatched. Authors' data handling: Counts of nucleated cells, estimated from reference gene primer amplification, were obtained. Sequencing used immunoSEQ multiplex PCR; TCRdb keeps in-frame clones, though not all of them. The V and J calls and clone size were taken over from that table, and D and trimming were inferred from the DNA. Among roughly 130,000 clones listed, more than 90% were seen once. The chain employs TRBV12-5 and TRBJ2-3, with TRBD1 matching over 10 bases. The specimen sequenced was peripheral blood. This TCR was recovered from a man aged 50 or older with active COVID-19. The CDR3 protein is CASAGTGVHTDTQYF. In nucleotides, the CDR3 is TGTGCTAGTGCCGGGACAGGGGTCCACACAGATACGCAGTATTTT. The variable domain in full, with the rest retrieved from reference TRBV12-5 and TRBJ2-3, is DARVTQTPRHKVTEMGQEVTMRCQPILGHNTVFWYRQTMMQGLELLAYFRNRAPLDDSGMPKDRFSAEMPDATLATLKIQPSEPRDSAVYFCASAGTGVHTDTQYFGPGTRLTVL.